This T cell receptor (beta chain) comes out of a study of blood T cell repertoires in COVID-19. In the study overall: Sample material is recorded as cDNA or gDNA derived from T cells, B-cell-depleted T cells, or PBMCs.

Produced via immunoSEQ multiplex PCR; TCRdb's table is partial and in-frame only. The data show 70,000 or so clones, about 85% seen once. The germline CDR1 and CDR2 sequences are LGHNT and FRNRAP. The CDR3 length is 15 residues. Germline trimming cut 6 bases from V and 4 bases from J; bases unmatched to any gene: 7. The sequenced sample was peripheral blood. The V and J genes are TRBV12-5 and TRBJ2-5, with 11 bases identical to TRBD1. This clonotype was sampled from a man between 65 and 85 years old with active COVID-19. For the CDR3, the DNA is TGTGCTAGTGGCCCGGACAGGGGGCAGGTAGAGACCCAGTACTTC. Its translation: CASGPDRGQVETQYF.